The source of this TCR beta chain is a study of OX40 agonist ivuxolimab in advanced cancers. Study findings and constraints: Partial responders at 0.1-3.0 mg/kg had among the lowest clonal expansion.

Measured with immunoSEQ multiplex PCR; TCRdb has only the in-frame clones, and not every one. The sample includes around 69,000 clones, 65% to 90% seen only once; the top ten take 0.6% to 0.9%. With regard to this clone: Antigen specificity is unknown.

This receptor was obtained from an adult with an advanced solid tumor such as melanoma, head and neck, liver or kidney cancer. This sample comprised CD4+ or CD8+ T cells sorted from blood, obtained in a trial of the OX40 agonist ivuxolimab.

The CDR3 nucleotides are TGTGCCAGCAGGGGGTCGTGGGTGGGTAACACTGAAGCTTTCTTT. This encodes CASRGSWVGNTEAFF. The chain joins TRBV7-8 to TRBJ1-1; D unclear. CDR3 size: 15 residues. The germline V and J ends were trimmed by 6 bases and 2 bases, with 16 bases remaining between them. Germline loops: CDR1 SGHVS, CDR2 FQNEAQ.